This T cell receptor (beta chain) was captured in a study of Ad26.COV2.S vaccination and SARS-CoV-2 variants. Study at large: Dosing was one shot or two shots 56 days apart. Whole-study results and caveats: Ad26.COV2.S recipients had broader spike-specific TCRs (P = 0.0014). Similar non-spike TCR breadth was seen in vaccine and placebo recipients.

The CDR3 has 14 amino acids. Trimming removed 0 bases from V and 2 bases from J, with 9 bases in between. Germline loops: CDR1 SGHNT, CDR2 YYREEE (reference sequence). Assay: immunoSEQ multiplex PCR; the TCRdb copy retains only in-frame clones and omits some. Of around 300,000 clones in the sample, about 88% are singletons; the top ten hold roughly a tenth. Regarding treatment: roughly 18 received Ad26.COV2.S at low or high dose, single or two shots; about five received placebo; per-sample allocation not given. The study sampled participants on day 63 after the first vaccine or placebo injection. The donor's status was that of an adult aged 18-55 years in Boston. This clone was counted ten times or more. Its antigen is not known.

The input for sequencing was peripheral blood, taken in a trial of Ad26.COV2.S vaccine versus placebo. This sequence originates from a person between 18 and 65 years old who received the Ad26.COV2.S COVID-19 vaccine or a placebo. This chain connects TRBV5-4 to TRBJ2-7, with D unclear. Here the CDR3 reads CASSLGQNPYEQYF. The CDR3 DNA sequence: TGTGCCAGCAGCTTGGGCCAGAACCCCTACGAGCAGTACTTC.